This passage covers 18 T cell receptor beta chains from one sample sequenced in a study of regulatory T cells in long-lasting Graves disease. Indicated time point: persistent/refractory GD, antithyroid drugs over 5 years with positive TRAb. The TCR library used RNA extracted from PBMCs. The authors built TCR beta libraries using iRepertoire HTBI primers and Arm-PCR of CDR3 regions. Via MiXCR, TCRdb re-called the multiplex PCR reads, giving one row per CDR3 protein. This table has about 470,000 distinct CDR3 sequences, roughly a fifth appearing once. This specimen was peripheral blood mononuclear cells (PBMCs), taken when the disease was refractory, from a patient treated with antithyroid drugs. These receptor sequences come from a female donor with Graves disease.

As to this clonotype: A read error may account for a junction end that differs from germline. The genes are TRBV6-2 or TRBV6-3 and TRBJ2-6; no firm D call. There are 16 residues in the CDR3. The germline gives CDR1 MNHEY, CDR2 SVGEGT. For the CDR3, the DNA is TGTGCCAGCAATTACTCCCTCAGGTCTGGGGCCAACGTCCTGACTTTC. Protein product: CASNYSLRSGANVLTF.

This clonotype has a count of ten or more. The genes are TRBV28 and TRBJ1-5, with 7 nucleotides matching TRBD1. The CDR3 has 14 residues. CDR1 is MDHEN and CDR2 is SYDVKM in the germline V gene. The V segment lost 6 bases and the J segment 7 bases; nucleotides outside the gene matches: 9. CDR3 sequence: CASRPDRVEQPQHF. The DNA for the CDR3 is TGTGCCAGCAGACCTGACAGGGTGGAGCAGCCCCAGCATTTT.

The CDR3 spells CSARNPGTGGRGELFF. The CDR3 DNA reads as TGCAGTGCTAGAAATCCCGGGACAGGGGGCCGAGGGGAGCTGTTTTTT. This chain joins TRBV20-1 and TRBJ2-2, with 12 nucleotides matching TRBD1. CDR3 size: 16 residues. With 2 bases clipped from V and 8 bases from J, the junction kept 9 bases outside the gene matches. Germline CDR1 reads DFQATT; CDR2 reads SNEGSKA (reference sequence).

This clonotype was seen more than once but under ten times. The chain recombines TRBV7-9 with TRBJ1-5; no definite D call. V gave up 4 bases and J gave up 9 bases, with 13 bases separating them. The CDR3 contains 13 residues. In germline, CDR1 is SEHNR, CDR2 FQNEAQ (reference sequence). The CDR3 bases are TGTGCCAGCAGCTCCGGGCCGATCACGCCCCAGCATTTT. Translating it yields CASSSGPITPQHF. Supplemented by reference TRBV7-9 and TRBJ1-5, the full variable domain reads DTGVSQNPRHKITKRGQNVTFRCDPISEHNRLYWYRQTLGQGPEFLTYFQNEAQLEKSRLLSDRFSAERPKGSFSTLEIQRTEQGDSAMYLCASSSGPITPQHFGDGTRLSIL.

This clonotype has a handful of counts. This sequence may be a read error, since a much larger clone differs from it by one base. This chain uses TRBV12-3 or TRBV12-4 with TRBJ1-2, with D unresolved. This CDR3 has 12 amino acids. CDR3 coding DNA: TGTACCAGCAGTTTGACCGATGCTGGCTACACCTTC. This codes for CTSSLTDAGYTF.

V usage is TRBV6-1 and J usage is TRBJ2-3; D is perhaps TRBD2 (6 bases). Between the trimmed V and J ends, which lost 6 bases and 2 bases, there was a span of 12 bases. The CDR3 length is 14 residues. Germline loops: CDR1 MNHNS, CDR2 SASEGT. CDR3 protein: CASRPGEYTDTQYF. The CDR3 DNA follows: TGTGCCAGCAGACCGGGAGAGTACACAGATACGCAGTATTTT.

This clonotype was picked up many times. V gene TRBV28 combines with J gene TRBJ1-5; D ambiguous. The CDR3 runs 12 residues. With 3 bases removed from V and 14 bases from J, the gap between germline ends came to 14 bases. CDR1 is MDHEN, CDR2 SYDVKM, per germline. The CDR3 sequence is CASSFRGRGEHF. The CDR3 coding sequence is TGTGCCAGCAGTTTCAGAGGGCGTGGGGAGCATTTT. The complete variable domain, with remaining parts taken from reference TRBV28 and TRBJ1-5, reads DVKVTQSSRYLVKRTGEKVFLECVQDMDHENMFWYRQDPGLGLRLIYFSYDVKMKEKGDIPEGYSVSREKKERFSLILESASTNQTSMYLCASSFRGRGEHFGDGTRLSIL.

This clonotype appeared once. One end of the junction fails to match germline, which may point to a read error. The V and J genes are TRBV6-5 and TRBJ1-4, with 10 bases matching TRBD1. Germline values: CDR1 MNHEY, CDR2 SVGAGI. This CDR3 region has 17 residues. The DNA of the CDR3 is TGTGCCGGCAGTTACGAGGAGGCCAGGACAGGGGGAGAAAAACTGTTTTTT. Encoded protein: CAGSYEEARTGGEKLFF.

J is TRBJ2-2 and V is TRBV20-1; 7 bases are a match to TRBD1. Germline V gene lookup returns CDR1 DFQATT and CDR2 SNEGSKA (reference sequence). The CDR3 is made up of 13 amino acids. V trimming: 6 bases; J trimming: 5 bases; junction bases outside the gene matches: 6. The CDR3 nucleotides are TGCAGTGCCGGGTCAGGGGGAACCGGGGAGCTGTTTTTT. Its translation: CSAGSGGTGELFF.

Written as DNA, the CDR3 is TGTGCCAGCACCCCCCGGACAGGAGGGGAAGATACGCAGTATTTT. Translated: CASTPRTGGEDTQYF. The chain has TRBV12-3 or TRBV12-4 and TRBJ2-3; tentative D call: TRBD1 (7 bases). Trimming removed 7 bases from V and 5 bases from J, with 19 bases in between. This CDR3 comprises 15 residues.

The sample holds a few counts of this clonotype. This chain uses TRBV29-1 with TRBJ1-2; D unclear. V lost 1 base and J 6 bases, leaving 15 bases between the germline ends. The V gene's germline CDR1 is SQVTM and CDR2 ANQGSEA. The CDR3 spans 14 residues. The CDR3: CSVEVHEGIHGYTF. The CDR3 DNA follows: TGCAGCGTTGAAGTCCATGAGGGCATCCATGGCTACACCTTC.

This clonotype showed up just a few times. This may come from a read error, since a much larger clone is one base off. The rearrangement uses TRBV7-3 and TRBJ2-5; 8 bases are a match to TRBD1. V was pared by 5 bases and J by 4 bases, with 3 bases of the junction left unmatched. CDR3 length: 13 amino acids. Germline V lookup: CDR1 SGHTA, CDR2 FQGTGA. The CDR3 is CASSHGQGETQYF. CDR3 sequence (DNA): TGTGCCAGCAGCCACGGACAGGGAGAGACCCAGTACTTC.

The genes are TRBV5-5 and TRBJ1-2; 9 bases fit TRBD1. Looked up from germline, CDR1 is SGHKS and CDR2 is YYEKEE (reference sequence). Unmatched junction bases numbered 10, after V lost 0 bases and J lost 4 bases. This CDR3 contains 17 residues. DNA of the CDR3: TGTGCCAGCAGCTTGGGGGCCGGGACAGGGACTATCTATGGCTACACCTTC. Protein sequence: CASSLGAGTGTIYGYTF.

The rearrangement links TRBV3-1 to TRBJ2-7; 9 bases match TRBD1. CDR1 and CDR2 from the germline V gene are LGHDT and YNNKEL (reference sequence). The V segment lost 1 base and the J segment 2 bases; nucleotides outside the gene matches: 3. This CDR3 has 15 amino acids. CDR3 DNA: TGTGCCAGCAGCCAAGGGACAGGGGCCCCCTACGAGCAGTACTTC. Protein product: CASSQGTGAPYEQYF.

This rearrangement joins TRBV5-5 to TRBJ2-7; 7 nucleotides line up with TRBD1. Trimming at V came to 4 bases and at J to 3 bases, leaving 7 bases not matched to a gene. The CDR3 is made up of 14 amino acids. Germline loops: CDR1 SGHKS, CDR2 YYEKEE (reference sequence). This CDR3 reads CASSPGTDHYEQYF. The CDR3 nucleotides read TGTGCCAGCAGCCCCGGGACAGACCACTACGAGCAGTACTTC. The whole variable domain, remainder taken from reference TRBV5-5 and TRBJ2-7, is DAGVTQSPTHLIKTRGQQVTLRCSPISGHKSVSWYQQVLGQGPQFIFQYYEKEERGRGNFPDRFSARQFPNYSSELNVNALLLGDSALYLCASSPGTDHYEQYFGPGTRLTVT.

The genes are TRBV24-1 and TRBJ2-1, with D perhaps matching TRBD1 or TRBD2 (6 bases each). CDR1 KGHDR and CDR2 SFDVKD come from the germline V gene. The CDR3 extends over 16 amino acids. Trimming took 3 bases from V and 0 from J, leaving 11 bases between them. CDR3 in DNA: TGTGCCACCAGTGATCCGGGGGCGAGCTCCTACAATGAGCAGTTCTTC. It yields the protein CATSDPGASSYNEQFF.

This sequence joins TRBV20-1 and TRBJ2-7; the match to TRBD2 covers 9 bases. Germline lookup yields CDR1 DFQATT and CDR2 SNEGSKA (reference sequence). With V trimmed by 4 bases and J by 4 bases, 8 bases remained unmatched. The CDR3 totals 14 residues. The CDR3 DNA reads TGCAGTGCTACCCCAAGGACTAGCGTTTACGAGCAGTACTTC. The encoded protein is CSATPRTSVYEQYF.

V and J are TRBV11-2 and TRBJ2-1; 12 nucleotides match TRBD1. Germline V gene sequence: CDR1 SGHAT, CDR2 FQNNGV. This CDR3 region has 18 residues. The ends lost 4 bases at V and 5 bases at J; junction bases unmatched: 12. CDR3 amino acids: CASSSRIGGQGANNEQFF. CDR3 coding DNA: TGTGCCAGCAGCTCAAGAATCGGGGGACAGGGGGCTAACAATGAGCAGTTCTTC.